This T cell receptor beta chain emerged from a study of shared clonotypes between healthy human individuals. Study-wide context: The composition of the donors was a couple of women and a few men aged 18 to 49.

This CDR3 has 15 amino acids. V lost 8 bases and J lost 6, with 19 bases in between. The germline CDR1 and CDR2 sequences are MNHEY and SVGAGI. How the authors handled the data: ImmunoSEQ sequences covered only the junction and lacked quality scores; filtering therefore differed. Some clones are missing from TCRdb's copy, which holds only in-frame ones; the method was immunoSEQ multiplex PCR. V and J calls and clone size follow that table, whereas D and trimming were derived from the DNA. The sample lists about 2.1 million clones, 93% occurring once. Whole-study results and caveats: Naive subsets typically showed greater estimated richness than memory subsets.

Points on this clone: The antigen remains unidentified.

Terminally differentiated effector memory CD45RA+ cells were left out of the naive CD8 fraction, which was CD45RO-negative and positively selected for CCR7. The study drew all its donors from Caucasian adults living in Nashville, Tennessee. Sequencing was done on a sample of naive CD8+ T cells from PBMCs. This sequence was found in a man between 18 and 35 years old in good health. Some clones in this sample may be carry-over from other donors' samples. The V gene is TRBV6-5, the J gene TRBJ1-4, with D tentatively TRBD1 (5 bases). The CDR3 bases are TGTGCCAGCGCTTCTCCTCGCGGGACGGATGAAAAACTGTTTTTT. Protein sequence: CASASPRGTDEKLFF.